This TCR beta chain was recovered during a study of lymphopenia after photon versus proton radiotherapy (dated by TCRdb to between 2018 and 2020). Regarding the research as a whole: In patients with gastrointestinal tumors who developed high-grade lymphopenia, the study compared the immunological effects of photon radiation therapy with those of proton radiation therapy. The goal of the study was to describe how the two radiation modalities differ in their effects on the immune system. A cohort of about 22 patients with gastrointestinal tumors who received either photon or proton therapy and subsequently developed lymphopenia was included.

Here is what the overall study found, with its caveats: Across the cohort, among patients who died, a greater drop in TCR diversity after the nadir was inversely correlated with overall survival time. Relative stability during treatment was observed in proton-treated patients, whereas loss of naive T cells and TCR diversity and gain of effector/memory populations were observed in photon-treated patients. The survival association was assessed only in patients who died, and the authors presented better survival with proton therapy as a possibility rather than a demonstrated result. Once the lymphocyte count had reached its nadir, the repertoires of photon-treated patients showed oligoclonal expansion, particularly of CD8+ Temra cells, and this expansion drove the decline in diversity.

CDR1 LNHDA and CDR2 SQIVND were looked up in the germline V gene (reference sequence). The CDR3 starts with the cysteine, ends with the phenylalanine, and has 17 residues. CDR3 DNA is the only sequence kept; it has 51 bases, read in frame from the first base. V is cut back by 0 bases and J by 0 bases, with 2 bases in the junction unmatched. Remarks on this clone: Its recognized antigen is unknown. No clone much larger than this one lies a single base away; base qualities are absent.

Preparation of the library involved the immunoSEQ multiplex PCR assay. Deep sequencing of rearranged TCR beta loci, alongside multiparametric flow cytometry, was used to profile T cell repertoires. The table was pulled from immuneACCESS by TCRdb, which kept in-frame rearrangements only. Such tables lose some clones; where checked, under half of the loss comes from unresolved V genes, and the rest has no known cause. Present in this sample are about 160,000 clones, about 85% of which were seen just once. About 4.3% of the sample lies in the top ten. The V and J genes are TRBV19 and TRBJ2-3; 11 bases in between match TRBD2. The material was peripheral blood, obtained from a patient treated with photon-based radiotherapy. The sequence derives from a man aged 45-65 years with gastric cancer. The DNA sequence follows: TGTGCCAGTAGTATAGACGGGACTAGCGGAAGCACAGATACGCAGTATTTT. Its amino acids are CASSIDGTSGSTDTQYF.